The 4 T cell receptor beta chains presented below share a single source sample, sequenced in a study of T cells after posttransplantation cyclophosphamide listed by TCRdb under 2016. Library method: the immunoSEQ multiplex PCR assay. TCRdb mirrors the immuneACCESS table, restricted to in-frame sequences. Some clones are absent from its copies; in checked studies, under half trace to an unresolved V gene, and the reason for the others is unknown. The sample table shows about 66,000 clones, and roughly 93% are seen once. 2.5% to 3% of the sample is in the top ten clones. The sequenced sample consisted of PBMCs. These receptor sequences come from a woman younger than 45 in good health and a related stem cell transplant donor.

The chain carries TRBV6-5 and TRBJ2-3; D perhaps matches TRBD1 (6 bases). V lost 6 bases and J 1 base, leaving 11 bases between the germline ends. This CDR3 has 14 amino acids. The germline V gene has CDR1 MNHEY and CDR2 SVGAGI. Written as DNA, the CDR3 is TGTGCCAGCAGCAGGGGCAGGGGCACAGATACGCAGTATTTT. Residues: CASSRGRGTDTQYF.

This clone was detected once. The chain has TRBV15 and TRBJ2-7; 8 bases line up with TRBD1. This CDR3 spans 14 amino acids. CDR1 and CDR2 (germline): LNHNV, YYDKDF (reference sequence). Germline trimming cut 3 bases from V and 2 bases from J; bases unmatched to any gene: 3. The CDR3, as DNA: TGTGCCACCAGCAGTGGACAGGGCCCCTACGAGCAGTACTTC. Translating gives CATSSGQGPYEQYF. Supplemented by reference TRBV15 and TRBJ2-7, the full variable domain reads DAMVIQNPRYQVTQFGKPVTLSCSQTLNHNVMYWYQQKSSQAPKLLFHYYDKDFNNEADTPDNFQSRRPNTSFCFLDIRSPGLGDTAMYLCATSSGQGPYEQYFGPGTRLTVT.

This rearrangement joins TRBV9 to TRBJ1-6; D might be TRBD1 (5 bases). This CDR3 has 16 residues. V lost 4 bases to trimming and J lost 7 bases, with 18 bases between them. Germline V lookup: CDR1 SGDLS, CDR2 YYNGEE. CDR3 amino acids: CASSTPAGALNSPLHF. The CDR3 coding sequence is TGTGCCAGCAGCACTCCGGCTGGGGCCCTCAATTCACCCCTCCACTTT.

This rearrangement joins TRBV30 to TRBJ2-7; perhaps TRBD1 as D (6 bases). CDR1 and CDR2 (germline): GTSNPN, SVGIG (reference sequence). This CDR3 is built from 14 residues. V was cut by 2 bases and J by 2 bases, with 13 bases left in between. In DNA form, the CDR3 reads TGTGCCTGGAGTCATACAGGGATCCCCTACGAGCAGTACTTC. This gives the protein CAWSHTGIPYEQYF.